The rows below give T cell receptor beta chains drawn from one sample of a study of OX40 agonist ivuxolimab in advanced cancers. Sequencing was performed with immunoSEQ multiplex PCR; in TCRdb, only in-frame clones are kept and a portion is missing. Here the sample spans tens of thousands of clones, around nine tenths being singletons. Sequenced here: CD4+ or CD8+ T cells sorted from blood, sampled in a trial of the OX40 agonist ivuxolimab. The receptors here all came from an adult with an advanced solid tumor such as melanoma, head and neck, liver or kidney cancer. Both conserved end residues are part of each CDR3. D genes are given only for firm matches. Clone sizes are given selectively: once, few, many, or a class where the clone is expanded.

-,TRBJ2-7,TRBV6-5,-,TGTGCCAGCAGTTACTCGAGAGTGTACGAGCAGTACTTC,CASSYSRVYEQYF
-,TRBJ2-3,TRBV2,-,TGTGCCAGCAGTCAACAGGGAGGTAGCACAGATACGCAGTATTTT,CASSQQGGSTDTQYF
-,TRBJ1-1,TRBV27,-,TGTGCCAGCAGGAGACAGGCGATGAACACTGAAGCTTTCTTT,CASRRQAMNTEAFF
-,TRBJ2-7,TRBV7-2,-,TGTGCCAGCGGCTTAGGGGGATTAAACTCCTACGAGCAGTACTTC,CASGLGGLNSYEQYF
-,TRBJ2-7,TRBV7-2,-,TGCGCCAGCAGCCAAGTATACGGGTCTTCCTACGAGCAGTACTTC,CASSQVYGSSYEQYF
medium-sized,TRBJ2-1,TRBV13,TRBD2,TGTGCCAGCAGCCCCTTCGGGGGGAGGCTGAATGAGCAGTTCTTC,CASSPFGGRLNEQFF
once,TRBJ2-7,TRBV6-6,-,TGTGCCACCTGGGACCCGGGTGACGAGCAGTACTTC,CATWDPGDEQYF
-,TRBJ1-4,TRBV25-1,-,TGTGCCAGCGGGAAGCCAGAGAAACTGTTTTTT,CASGKPEKLFF
-,TRBJ1-5,TRBV19,-,TGTGCCAGTAGTCGTCCGGGGGGCGGTGATCAGCCCCAGCATTTT,CASSRPGGGDQPQHF
-,TRBJ2-3,TRBV12-5,TRBD1,TGTGCTAGTGGTTCCGGGGACAGGGGGTGGGGAGATACGCAGTATTTT,CASGSGDRGWGDTQYF
-,TRBJ1-2,TRBV4-3,TRBD1,TGCGCCAGCAGCCGCCACATGTCGGGACAGGGAGGCTATGGCTACACCTTC,CASSRHMSGQGGYGYTF
-,TRBJ2-3,TRBV11-3,TRBD1,TGTGCCAGCAGCAGACGACAGGGTAGGACAGATACGCAGTATTTT,CASSRRQGRTDTQYF
few,TRBJ1-1,TRBV6-1,-,TGTGCCAGCAGTGAATTTAAGAACACTGAAGCTTTCTTT,CASSEFKNTEAFF
few,TRBJ2-5,TRBV5-1,-,TGCGCCAGCTGTGTTGGAATGGCTAGCGAGACCCAGTACTTC,CASCVGMASETQYF
few,TRBJ2-7,TRBV11-2,TRBD1,TGTGCCAGCAGCTTGGGACAGGGTAACGAGCAGTACTTC,CASSLGQGNEQYF
-,TRBJ1-5,TRBV6-5,TRBD1,TGTGCCAGCAGTTACTCGTGGGGGACAGGGGCGGAGCCCCAGCATTTT,CASSYSWGTGAEPQHF
-,TRBJ2-1,TRBV5-1,TRBD2,TGCGCCAGCAGCATAGGGACTAGAAACAATGAGCAGTTCTTC,CASSIGTRNNEQFF
-,TRBJ2-5,TRBV4-3,-,TGCGCCAGCAGCCAAGTATTTGGCGGGTCCGGGACCCAGTACTTC,CASSQVFGGSGTQYF
-,TRBJ2-3,TRBV6-4,-,TGTGCCAGCAGTACGGGGGCAGGGGTAAGGAGCACAGATACGCAGTATTTT,CASSTGAGVRSTDTQYF
-,TRBJ1-2,TRBV6-5,TRBD1,TGTGCCAGCAGTTACACGACAGGGGAGGGCTACACCTTC,CASSYTTGEGYTF
-,TRBJ2-5,TRBV7-9,-,TGTGCCAGCAGCTTAGGCGCCCGGGGGACCCAGTACTTC,CASSLGARGTQYF
-,TRBJ2-2,TRBV11-3,-,TGTGCCAGCACCGGTAACACCGGGGAGCTGTTTTTT,CASTGNTGELFF
-,TRBJ2-1,TRBV18,-,TGTGCCAGCTCACCACGACAGAACTCCTACAATGAGCAGTTCTTC,CASSPRQNSYNEQFF
-,TRBJ2-1,TRBV11-2,TRBD1,TGTGCCAGCAGCCCCCGCGAGGGGGCGGTCAATGAGCAGTTCTTC,CASSPREGAVNEQFF
-,TRBJ1-1,TRBV27,TRBD1,TGTGCCAGCAGCGAATGGCAGGGGGCCGGGAACACTGAAGCTTTCTTT,CASSEWQGAGNTEAFF
few,TRBJ2-1,TRBV5-4,-,TGTGCCAGCAGCTTGACAGCGGCTGACAATGAGCAGTTCTTC,CASSLTAADNEQFF
-,TRBJ2-4,TRBV28,-,TGTGCCAGCAGTTTAGTGAGGGCCCCAGGGGACATTCAGTACTTC,CASSLVRAPGDIQYF
-,TRBJ2-3,TRBV7-9,-,TGTGCCAGCAGCTTGGTGGGCAGGACAGATACGCAGTATTTT,CASSLVGRTDTQYF
-,TRBJ2-7,TRBV7-6,TRBD1,TGTGCCAGCAGCTACGGGGACAGCTACGAGCAGTACTTC,CASSYGDSYEQYF
-,TRBJ2-7,TRBV19,TRBD1,TGTGCCAGTAGTACCCGGGACAGGGTGTACGAGCAGTACTTC,CASSTRDRVYEQYF
once,TRBJ1-5,TRBV5-1,TRBD1,TGCGCCAGCAGCTTGACCGGGACAGGGAATCAGCCCCAGCATTTT,CASSLTGTGNQPQHF
-,TRBJ2-1,TRBV18,-,TGTGCCAGCTCACCAAGGCTAGCAGAAAACAATGAGCAGTTCTTC,CASSPRLAENNEQFF
once,TRBJ1-1,TRBV5-1,-,TGCGCCAGCAGCTTGTCGTCGGCAGTCCCTGAAGCTTTCTTT,CASSLSSAVPEAFF
-,TRBJ1-5,TRBV7-9,-,TGTGCCAGCAGCCCCCTTCCGGGCGGCAATCAGCCCCAGCATTTT,CASSPLPGGNQPQHF
-,TRBJ2-1,TRBV29-1,-,TGCAGCGTTTACGGAGGCAATGAGCAGTTCTTC,CSVYGGNEQFF
few,TRBJ1-2,TRBV5-4,-,TGTGCCAGCAGCTTACAGGACCGTGACCTCTATGGCTACACCTTC,CASSLQDRDLYGYTF
few,TRBJ2-5,TRBV7-2,-,TGTGCCAGCAGCTTGACGGAGACCCAGTACTTC,CASSLTETQYF
-,TRBJ2-6,TRBV5-4,-,TGTGCCAGCAGCCTGACAGTGGGCTCTGGGGCCAACGTCCTGACTTTC,CASSLTVGSGANVLTF
-,TRBJ2-7,TRBV7-2,TRBD2,TGTGCCAGCAGCTTAGTGGGAGCGGGGGGTAGGTACGAGCAGTACTTC,CASSLVGAGGRYEQYF
-,TRBJ2-2,TRBV6-5,TRBD1,TGTGCCAGCAGCTACGGGACAGGGGGGAGAGCCGGGGAGCTGTTTTTT,CASSYGTGGRAGELFF
-,TRBJ1-1,TRBV6-6,-,TGTGCCAGCAGTTTCCAGGGCATCTGGAACACTGAAGCTTTCTTT,CASSFQGIWNTEAFF
-,TRBJ2-3,TRBV10-3,-,TGTGCCATCAGCCAGGGGAATTTGGGAGGGGTAGATACGCAGTATTTT,CAISQGNLGGVDTQYF
-,TRBJ2-1,TRBV5-1,TRBD2,TGCGCCAGCAGCTTAGGGACTAGCGGCTACAATGAGCAGTTCTTC,CASSLGTSGYNEQFF
-,TRBJ2-1,TRBV29-1,-,TGCAGCGTTGTTCTAGCTGGGGGTTACAATGAGCAGTTCTTC,CSVVLAGGYNEQFF
-,TRBJ2-1,TRBV9,-,TGTGCCAGCAGCGTCTCCCTCGGTGACAATGAGCAGTTCTTC,CASSVSLGDNEQFF
-,TRBJ2-7,TRBV6-1,-,TGTGCCAGCTCAATGACAGGATACGAGCAGTACTTC,CASSMTGYEQYF
-,TRBJ2-5,TRBV5-1,TRBD1,TGCGCCAGCAGCTTCCGACAGGGGGAGGGTGTGACCCAGTACTTC,CASSFRQGEGVTQYF
-,TRBJ2-5,TRBV18,TRBD2,TGTGCCAGCTCCGGGACTAGCGGGTACCAAGAGACCCAGTACTTC,CASSGTSGYQETQYF
-,TRBJ1-1,TRBV7-9,-,TGTGCCAGCAGCTATAGTGGAGGGCGTGGGAACACTGAAGCTTTCTTT,CASSYSGGRGNTEAFF
-,TRBJ2-5,TRBV9,TRBD1,TGTGCCAGCAGCGTATCGACGGGACAGGGTGAGACCCAGTACTTC,CASSVSTGQGETQYF